The sample holds a few counts of the clone carrying this T cell receptor beta chain. This specimen belongs to a study of identical twins. A universal primer site was created by template switching, with the cDNA bearing unique molecular identifiers. TCRdb recomputed calls from the 5' RACE reads with MiXCR, one row per CDR3 protein. The table includes some 730,000 distinct CDR3 sequences, 18% detected once. The CDR3 contains 15 residues. V gave up 0 bases and J gave up 7 bases; unmatched junction bases: 6. CDR1 is LGHNA, CDR2 YSLEER, per germline. In addition, the sample was reused for a study of T cells expressing NK-cell markers. That paper states: Seven of eight sequenced donors tested HCMV-seropositive; one tested seronegative.

The source of this sequence is a young woman in good health. The material sequenced was PBMCs. This chain links TRBV4-3 with TRBJ2-1; 7 nucleotides agree with TRBD2. The CDR3 DNA follows: TGCGCCAGCAGCCAAGATCGGTCCGGGAGGAATGAGCAGTTCTTC. It encodes CASSQDRSGRNEQFF.